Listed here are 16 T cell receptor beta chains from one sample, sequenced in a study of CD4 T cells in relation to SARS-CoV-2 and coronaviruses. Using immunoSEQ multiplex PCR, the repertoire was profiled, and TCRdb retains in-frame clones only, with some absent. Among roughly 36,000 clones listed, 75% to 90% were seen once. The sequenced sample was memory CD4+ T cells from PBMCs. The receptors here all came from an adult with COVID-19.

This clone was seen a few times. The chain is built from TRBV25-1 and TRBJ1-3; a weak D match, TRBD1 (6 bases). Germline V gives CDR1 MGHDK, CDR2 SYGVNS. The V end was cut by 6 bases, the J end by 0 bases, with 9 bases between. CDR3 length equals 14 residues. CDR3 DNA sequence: TGTGCCAGCAGACGGGACAACTCTGGAAACACCATATATTTT. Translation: CASRRDNSGNTIYF.

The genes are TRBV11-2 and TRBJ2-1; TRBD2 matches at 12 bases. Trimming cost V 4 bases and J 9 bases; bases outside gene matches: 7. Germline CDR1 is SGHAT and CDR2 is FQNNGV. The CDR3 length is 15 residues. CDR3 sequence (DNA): TGTGCCAGCAGCTCCCGGGGACTAGCGGGCTCTGAGCAGTTCTTC. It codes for CASSSRGLAGSEQFF.

The CDR3 sequence is CASSYQTGYGANVLTF. CDR3 DNA: TGTGCCAGCAGCTATCAGACAGGGTACGGGGCCAACGTCCTGACTTTC. The chain links TRBV7-3 to TRBJ2-6; 7 nucleotides align to TRBD1. Germline V gene sequence: CDR1 SGHTA, CDR2 FQGTGA. This CDR3 has 16 residues. J gave up 4 bases and V 4 bases, and 7 bases lay outside the gene matches.

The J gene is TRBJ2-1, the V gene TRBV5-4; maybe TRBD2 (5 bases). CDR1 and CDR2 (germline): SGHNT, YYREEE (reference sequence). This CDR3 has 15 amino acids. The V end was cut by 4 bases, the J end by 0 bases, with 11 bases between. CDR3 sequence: CASSRSGSSYNEQFF. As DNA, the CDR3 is TGTGCCAGCAGCCGGAGCGGCAGCTCCTACAATGAGCAGTTCTTC.

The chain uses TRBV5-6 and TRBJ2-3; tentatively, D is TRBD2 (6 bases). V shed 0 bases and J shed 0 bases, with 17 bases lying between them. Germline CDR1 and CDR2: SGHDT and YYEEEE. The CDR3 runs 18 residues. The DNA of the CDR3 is TGTGCCAGCAGCTTGGCAACTAGCTTTTTTACAAGCACAGATACGCAGTATTTT. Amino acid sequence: CASSLATSFFTSTDTQYF.

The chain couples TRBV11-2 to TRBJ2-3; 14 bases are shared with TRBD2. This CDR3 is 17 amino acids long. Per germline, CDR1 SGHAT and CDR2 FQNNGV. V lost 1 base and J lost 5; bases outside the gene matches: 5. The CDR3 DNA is TGTGCCAGCAGCTTAGGGGGACTAGCGGGAGATATAGATACGCAGTATTTT. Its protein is CASSLGGLAGDIDTQYF. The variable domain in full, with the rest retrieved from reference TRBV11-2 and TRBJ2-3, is EAGVAQSPRYKIIEKRQSVAFWCNPISGHATLYWYQQILGQGPKLLIQFQNNGVVDDSQLPKDRFSAERLKGVDSTLKIQPAKLEDSAVYLCASSLGGLAGDIDTQYFGPGTRLTVL.

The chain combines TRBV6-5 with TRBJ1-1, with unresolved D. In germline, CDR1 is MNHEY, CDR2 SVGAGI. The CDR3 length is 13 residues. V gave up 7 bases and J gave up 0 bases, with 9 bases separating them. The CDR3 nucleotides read TGTGCCAGCACCAGCGACGTGAACACTGAAGCTTTCTTT. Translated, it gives CASTSDVNTEAFF.

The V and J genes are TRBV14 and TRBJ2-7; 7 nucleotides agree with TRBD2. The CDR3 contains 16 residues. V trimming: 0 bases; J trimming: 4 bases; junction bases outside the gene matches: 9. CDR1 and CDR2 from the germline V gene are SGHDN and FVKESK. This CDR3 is CASSQDRGRARYEQYF. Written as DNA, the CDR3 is TGTGCCAGCAGCCAAGATCGAGGGAGGGCCAGGTACGAGCAGTACTTC. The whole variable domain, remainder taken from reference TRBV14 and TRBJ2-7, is EAGVTQFPSHSVIEKGQTVTLRCDPISGHDNLYWYRRVMGKEIKFLLHFVKESKQDESGMPNNRFLAERTGGTYSTLKVQPAELEDSGVYFCASSQDRGRARYEQYFGPGTRLTVT.

The CDR3 is CASRSGATDTQYF. The CDR3 region has the DNA TGTGCCAGCAGGTCGGGAGCCACAGATACGCAGTATTTT. V and J are TRBV6-5 and TRBJ2-3; possibly TRBD2 for D (6 bases). Germline lookup yields CDR1 MNHEY and CDR2 SVGAGI. V was cut by 6 bases and J by 2 bases, with 9 bases left in between. This CDR3 has 13 amino acids.

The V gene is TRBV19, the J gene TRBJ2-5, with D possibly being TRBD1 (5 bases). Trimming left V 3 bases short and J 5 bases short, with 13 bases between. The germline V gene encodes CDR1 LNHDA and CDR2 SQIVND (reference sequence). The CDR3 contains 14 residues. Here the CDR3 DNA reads TGTGCCAGTAGTATCCAGGGTGGGTCTGAGACCCAGTACTTC. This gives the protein CASSIQGGSETQYF.

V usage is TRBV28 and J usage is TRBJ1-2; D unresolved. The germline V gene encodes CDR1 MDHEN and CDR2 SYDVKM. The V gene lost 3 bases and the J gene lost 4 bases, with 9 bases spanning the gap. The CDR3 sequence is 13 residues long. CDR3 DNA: TGTGCCAGCAGTTTCCCTTGGGGCTATGGCTACACCTTC. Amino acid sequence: CASSFPWGYGYTF.

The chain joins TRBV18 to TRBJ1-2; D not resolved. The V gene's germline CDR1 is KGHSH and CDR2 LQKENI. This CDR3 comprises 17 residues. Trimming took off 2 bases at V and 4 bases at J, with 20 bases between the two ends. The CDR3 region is CASSPGSGNVPSYGYTF. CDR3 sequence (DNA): TGTGCCAGCTCACCAGGGTCTGGGAACGTCCCTAGCTATGGCTACACCTTC.

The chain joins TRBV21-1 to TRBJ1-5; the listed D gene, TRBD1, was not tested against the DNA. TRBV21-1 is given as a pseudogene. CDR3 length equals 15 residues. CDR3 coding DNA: TGTGCCAGCGGGCCAGGGGGCTCCGGCAATCAGCCCCAGCATTTT. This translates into CASGPGGSGNQPQHF.

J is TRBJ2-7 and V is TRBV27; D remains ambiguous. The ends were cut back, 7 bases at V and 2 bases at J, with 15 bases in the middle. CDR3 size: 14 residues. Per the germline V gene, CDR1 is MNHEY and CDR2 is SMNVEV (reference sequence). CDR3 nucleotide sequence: TGTGCCAGCAAAAAAGGGCTAAATACCTACGAGCAGTACTTC. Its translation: CASKKGLNTYEQYF.

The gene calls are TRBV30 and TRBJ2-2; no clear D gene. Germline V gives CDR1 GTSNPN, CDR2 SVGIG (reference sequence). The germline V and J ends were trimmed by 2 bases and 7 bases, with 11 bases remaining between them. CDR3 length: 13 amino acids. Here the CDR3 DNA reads TGTGCCTGGAGTACCACGAGTGGCGGGGAGCTGTTTTTT. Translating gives CAWSTTSGGELFF.

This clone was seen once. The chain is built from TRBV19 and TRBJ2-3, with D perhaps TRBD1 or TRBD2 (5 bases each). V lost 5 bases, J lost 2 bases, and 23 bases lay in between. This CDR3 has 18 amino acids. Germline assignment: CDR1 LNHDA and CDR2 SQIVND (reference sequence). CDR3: CASSSDSSRGTYTDTQYF. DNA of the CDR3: TGTGCCAGTAGTTCGGACTCGTCCCGGGGCACCTACACAGATACGCAGTATTTT.